This T cell receptor beta chain was found in a study of cytomegalovirus exposure and HLA in healthy donors. Unmatched junction bases numbered 16, after V lost 6 bases and J lost 6 bases. Germline lookup yields CDR1 SEHNR and CDR2 FQNEAQ (reference sequence). This CDR3 comprises 18 residues. PCR amplification relied on 60 Vbeta primers (plus 13 Jbeta primers). Authors' methods: In a later analysis, of roughly 83 million unique beta chains, approximately 10 million appeared in at least two donors. Repertoires were generated with immunoSEQ multiplex PCR, while TCRdb's copy carries only in-frame clones and drops some. The V and J calls and clone size are taken from that table; D and trimming were inferred from the DNA. The sample holds almost 200,000 clones; roughly 85% are singletons and the top ten take about 2%.

The sequence was obtained from a woman aged 50 to 60 in good health and CMV-seronegative. Sequencing input: PBMCs. The chain is built from TRBV7-9 and TRBJ2-7; 14 bases agree with TRBD2. CDR3 in DNA: TGTGCCAGCAGTAGAGGGGCGCCGGGACTAGCGGGAGATCGCGAGCAGTACTTC. Residues: CASSRGAPGLAGDREQYF.